The rows below give T cell receptor beta chains drawn from one sample of a study of blood T cells in healthy people across ages. TCRdb independently ran MiXCR on the 5' RACE reads; one entry per CDR3 protein. The profile shows about 1.1 million distinct CDR3 sequences, 35% to 45% of them singletons. The source material was blood. The receptor set was obtained from a man in his late teens or twenties in good health. CDR3s include the opening cysteine and the closing phenylalanine or tryptophan. Fields, in order: V gene, clone size, J gene, CDR3 protein. A clone size is listed for some rows: how often the clone was seen (once, few, many), or a class if it is expanded.

>TRBV6-2/TRBV6-3|few|TRBJ2-1
CASRPLAAGAGEQFF
>TRBV29-1|-|TRBJ1-2
CSVAARYYGYTF
>TRBV29-1|-|TRBJ1-2
CSVEAGASLYDGYTF
>TRBV19|-|TRBJ2-3
CASSIAQGVTDTQYF
>TRBV7-9|-|TRBJ2-2
CASTSRDLGELFF
>TRBV7-9|-|TRBJ2-1
CASSSVGTPYNEQFF
>TRBV20-1|few|TRBJ2-3
CSAPGTGQDTQYF
>TRBV20-1|many|TRBJ1-2
CSARGGPNYGYTF
>TRBV7-2|-|TRBJ2-7
CASSLDGVRAYEQYF
>TRBV20-1|-|TRBJ1-1
CSASQGNTEAFF
>TRBV6-1|-|TRBJ2-4
CASSPLGGGTPYNEQYF
>TRBV3-1|once|TRBJ1-4
CASSPRRTSPNVKLFF
>TRBV4-1|once|TRBJ2-3
CASSPDVTMGDTQYF
>TRBV5-1|-|-
CASRQRDILSYEQYF
>TRBV7-2|-|TRBJ1-5
CASREKGQPQHF
>TRBV12-3/TRBV12-4|-|TRBJ1-3
CASSSPRDGNTIYF
>TRBV6-1|-|TRBJ1-3
CASSEGAGWGNTIYF
>TRBV20-1|-|TRBJ2-1
CSARAGSSPLEQFF
>TRBV5-6|-|TRBJ2-2
CASSWRTGTTGELFF
>TRBV28|-|-
CASVVSPTYEQYF
>TRBV10-3|few|TRBJ1-1
CAISESRSTGTEAFF
>TRBV4-3|-|TRBJ2-1
CASSQDLSGGAVNEQFF
>TRBV20-1|-|TRBJ2-3
CSAGAGTDTQYF
>TRBV4-1|-|TRBJ1-1
CASSPGREVHTEAFF
>TRBV2|-|TRBJ2-7
CASSEGTSGGYEQYF
>TRBV24-1|-|TRBJ2-1
CATSASGGQQFF
>TRBV7-3|-|TRBJ1-1
CASSLYPVDTEAFF
>TRBV24-1|few|TRBJ1-5
CATSDLDRAYPQHF
>TRBV25-1|many|TRBJ1-4
CASSHPLTGYKLFF
>TRBV6-6|few|TRBJ2-3
CASSYATGSDTQYF
>TRBV10-3|once|TRBJ2-5
CAISDSSGGGETRYF
>TRBV4-3|-|TRBJ1-1
CASSHRDRGDTEAFF
>TRBV10-3|-|TRBJ2-1
CAITTSGGASNEQFF
>TRBV2|once|TRBJ1-2
CASPRATADGYTF
>TRBV2|-|TRBJ2-1
CARGIAGAYNEQFF
>TRBV6-6|-|TRBJ1-5
CASNSGFANQPQHF